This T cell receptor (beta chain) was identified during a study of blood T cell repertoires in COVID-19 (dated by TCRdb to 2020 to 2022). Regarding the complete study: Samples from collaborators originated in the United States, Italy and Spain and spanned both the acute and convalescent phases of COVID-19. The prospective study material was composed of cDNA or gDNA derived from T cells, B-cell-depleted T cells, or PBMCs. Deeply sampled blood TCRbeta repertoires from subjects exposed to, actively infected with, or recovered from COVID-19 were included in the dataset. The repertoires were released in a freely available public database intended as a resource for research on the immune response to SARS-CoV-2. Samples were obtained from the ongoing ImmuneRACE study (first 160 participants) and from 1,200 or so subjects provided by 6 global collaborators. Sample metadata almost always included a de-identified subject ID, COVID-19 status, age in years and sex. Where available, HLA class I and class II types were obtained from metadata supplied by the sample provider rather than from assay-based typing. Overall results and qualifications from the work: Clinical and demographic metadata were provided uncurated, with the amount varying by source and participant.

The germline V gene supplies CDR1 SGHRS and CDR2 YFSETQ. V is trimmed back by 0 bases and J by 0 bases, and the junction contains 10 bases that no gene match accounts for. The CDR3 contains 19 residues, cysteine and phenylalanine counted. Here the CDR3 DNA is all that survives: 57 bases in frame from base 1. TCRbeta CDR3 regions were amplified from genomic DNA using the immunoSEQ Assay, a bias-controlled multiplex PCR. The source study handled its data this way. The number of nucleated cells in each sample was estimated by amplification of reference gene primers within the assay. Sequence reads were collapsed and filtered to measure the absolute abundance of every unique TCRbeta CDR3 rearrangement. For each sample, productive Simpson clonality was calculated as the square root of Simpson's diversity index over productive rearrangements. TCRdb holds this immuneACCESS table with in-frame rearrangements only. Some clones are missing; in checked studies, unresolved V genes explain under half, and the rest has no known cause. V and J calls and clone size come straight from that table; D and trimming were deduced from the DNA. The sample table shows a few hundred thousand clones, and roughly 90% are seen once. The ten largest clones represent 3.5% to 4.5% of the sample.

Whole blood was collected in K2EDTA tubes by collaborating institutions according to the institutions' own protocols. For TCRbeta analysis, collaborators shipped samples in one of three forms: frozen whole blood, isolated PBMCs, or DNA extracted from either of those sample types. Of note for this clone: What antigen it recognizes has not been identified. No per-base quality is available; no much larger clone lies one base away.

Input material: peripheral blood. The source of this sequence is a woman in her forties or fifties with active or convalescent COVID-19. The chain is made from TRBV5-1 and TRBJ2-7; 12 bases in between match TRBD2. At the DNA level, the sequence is TGCGCCAGCAGCTTGGCCCCGACTAGCGGGGGTTCTAGCTCCTACGAGCAGTACTTC. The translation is CASSLAPTSGGSSSYEQYF. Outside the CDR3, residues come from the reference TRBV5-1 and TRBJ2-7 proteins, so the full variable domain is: KAGVTQTPRYLIKTRGQQVTLSCSPISGHRSVSWYQQTPGQGLQFLFEYFSETQRNKGNFPGRFSGRQFSNSRSEMNVSTLELGDSALYLCASSLAPTSGGSSSYEQYFGPGTRLTVT.